These 28 T cell receptor beta chains originate from one sample sequenced in a study of identical twins. TCRdb independently ran MiXCR on the 5' RACE reads; one entry per CDR3 protein. The table shows about 20,000 distinct CDR3 sequences, with 69% occurring only once. The specimen sequenced was memory (CD45RO+) T cells sorted from blood. The receptors come from a woman in her late teens or twenties in good health. This table probably holds off-target reads from a library built for another chain.

The count of this clonotype is one. The V gene is TRBV29-1, the J gene TRBJ2-7; 9 nucleotides agree with TRBD1. The CDR3 is 13 residues long. V lost 4 bases to trimming and J lost 4 bases; unmatched junction nucleotides: 5. In germline, CDR1 is SQVTM, CDR2 ANQGSEA. The CDR3 nucleotides read TGCAGCGTTGTGGGACAGGGTGGGTACGAGCAGTACTTC. Protein: CSVVGQGGYEQYF.

This clonotype was detected once. The J gene is TRBJ2-7, the V gene TRBV9; D may be TRBD1 or TRBD2 (6 bases each). The germline V gene encodes CDR1 SGDLS and CDR2 YYNGEE. There are 15 residues in the CDR3. V shed 0 bases and J shed 7 bases, with 17 bases lying between them. The CDR3 sequence: CASSVVPGAVEEQYF. The CDR3 bases are TGTGCCAGCAGCGTAGTTCCGGGGGCAGTAGAAGAGCAGTACTTC.

The chain combines TRBV10-3 with TRBJ2-7; the match to TRBD2 covers 10 bases. V dropped 10 bases and J dropped 3; count of bases not matched to a gene: 15. The CDR3 has 16 residues. Per germline, CDR1 ENHRY and CDR2 SYGVKD. The CDR3 protein is CATTGTSARDVYEQYF. DNA for the CDR3: TGTGCCACAACCGGGACTAGCGCAAGGGATGTCTACGAGCAGTACTTC.

The chain links TRBV28 to TRBJ2-3; tentative D call: TRBD2 (6 bases). There are 15 residues in the CDR3. Germline values: CDR1 MDHEN, CDR2 SYDVKM. Trimming shortened V by 2 bases and J by 3 bases, and 12 bases separated the two germline ends. The CDR3 DNA reads TGTGCCAGCAGTTTAAGGACGGGAGCGACAGATACGCAGTATTTT. This translates into CASSLRTGATDTQYF.

This chain uses TRBV6-5 with TRBJ2-7; D may be TRBD2 (5 bases). CDR3 length: 15 amino acids. Looked up from germline, CDR1 is MNHEY and CDR2 is SVGAGI. V lost 0 bases and J lost 7, with 16 bases in between. The CDR3: CASSYSGSGAAEQYF. CDR3 sequence (DNA): TGTGCCAGCAGTTACTCCGGATCAGGAGCGGCGGAGCAGTACTTC.

This clonotype was picked up a small number of times. The rearrangement uses TRBV3-1 and TRBJ1-1; D is unresolved. The CDR3 is 14 amino acids. The germline V and J ends were trimmed by 3 bases and 7 bases, with 15 bases remaining between them. Looked up from germline, CDR1 is LGHDT and CDR2 is YNNKEL (reference sequence). The CDR3 nucleotides are TGTGCCAGCAGCCAGCCCCGTAATGGCCGTGAAGCTTTCTTT. This gives the protein CASSQPRNGREAFF.

The chain couples TRBV5-1 to TRBJ2-1; 10 bases map to TRBD2. CDR3 length: 15 residues. Germline V lookup: CDR1 SGHRS, CDR2 YFSETQ. V gave up 4 bases and J gave up 5 bases; unmatched junction bases: 6. The DNA of the CDR3 is TGCGCCAGCAGCCGGAGCGGGAGGGACCACAATGAGCAGTTCTTC. Its protein product is CASSRSGRDHNEQFF. The complete variable domain, with remaining parts taken from reference TRBV5-1 and TRBJ2-1, reads KAGVTQTPRYLIKTRGQQVTLSCSPISGHRSVSWYQQTPGQGLQFLFEYFSETQRNKGNFPGRFSGRQFSNSRSEMNVSTLELGDSALYLCASSRSGRDHNEQFFGPGTRLTVL.

The J gene is TRBJ1-5, the V gene TRBV19; D gene ambiguous. Germline-derived CDR1 and CDR2 are LNHDA and SQIVND (reference sequence). The V and J ends lost 3 bases and 5 bases respectively, with 8 bases between them. There are 13 residues in the CDR3. In nucleotides, the CDR3 is TGTGCCAGTAGTATGGCAGATGATCAGCCCCAGCATTTT. Protein sequence: CASSMADDQPQHF.

CDR3 sequence: CASSLEVVSGANVLTF. The CDR3, as DNA: TGTGCCAGCAGCCTCGAGGTGGTCTCTGGGGCCAACGTCCTGACTTTC. This rearrangement joins TRBV5-8 to TRBJ2-6, with unresolved D. V lost 4 bases, J lost 0 bases, and 11 bases lay in between. The CDR3 runs to 16 residues. Germline V lookup: CDR1 SGHTS, CDR2 YDEGEE.

The chain couples TRBV6-2 or TRBV6-3 to TRBJ2-3; D is unclear. CDR1 is MNHEY and CDR2 is SVGEGT in the germline V gene. V dropped 8 bases and J dropped 7 bases, with 13 bases sitting between them. CDR3 length: 12 residues. The CDR3 loop is CASLNPPNTQYF. The CDR3 DNA sequence: TGTGCCAGCCTCAACCCCCCCAATACGCAGTATTTT.

The chain recombines TRBV3-1 with TRBJ2-7, with D unclear. This CDR3 has 14 residues. Germline loops: CDR1 LGHDT, CDR2 YNNKEL (reference sequence). V was shortened by 1 base and J by 2 bases, with 9 bases between the two germline ends. CDR3 bases: TGTGCCAGCAGCCAAGTTAACATAGCCTACGAGCAGTACTTC. It codes for CASSQVNIAYEQYF.

The gene calls are TRBV6-2 or TRBV6-3 and TRBJ1-1; D is uncertain. The CDR3 covers 13 residues. Trimming stripped 6 bases from V and 0 bases from J, with 8 bases between. Germline CDR1 reads MNHEY; CDR2 reads SVGEGT. The CDR3 region has the DNA TGTGCCAGCAGGGGTCGGATGAACACTGAAGCTTTCTTT. This codes for CASRGRMNTEAFF.

The chain combines TRBV11-1 with TRBJ2-5; 7 bases match TRBD2. The CDR3 is 15 amino acids. CDR1 and CDR2 from the germline V gene are SGHAT and FQDESV (reference sequence). V shed 5 bases, J shed 2 bases, and the junction held 8 bases outside the gene matches. The CDR3 bases are TGTGCCAGCAGCCGATATCTAGCGGAACAAGAGACCCAGTACTTC. Its translation: CASSRYLAEQETQYF.

The rearrangement uses TRBV4-1 and TRBJ2-3, with 7 bases matching TRBD2. Losses at the gene ends were 3 bases for V and 1 base for J; bases not matched to a gene: 7. Looked up from germline, CDR1 is MGHRA and CDR2 is YSYEKL. The length of the CDR3 is 16 residues. CDR3 residues: CASSQQAGAGTDTQYF. Here the CDR3 DNA reads TGCGCCAGCAGCCAGCAGGCGGGAGCTGGCACAGATACGCAGTATTTT.

Relative to its sample, this clonotype is medium-sized. V gene TRBV19 combines with J gene TRBJ2-4; 8 bases map to TRBD1. The CDR3 is 15 amino acids. After removal of 5 bases from V and 2 bases from J, the junction contained 5 bases not matched to a gene. The V gene's germline CDR1 is LNHDA and CDR2 SQIVND (reference sequence). DNA for the CDR3: TGTGCCAGTAGTCCAGGGGGCTTGACCAAAAACATTCAGTACTTC. Its translation is CASSPGGLTKNIQYF. Based on the CDR3 plus reference TRBV19 and TRBJ2-4, the full variable domain is DGGITQSPKYLFRKEGQNVTLSCEQNLNHDAMYWYRQDPGQGLRLIYYSQIVNDFQKGDIAEGYSVSREKKESFPLTVTSAQKNPTAFYLCASSPGGLTKNIQYFGAGTRLSVL.

The chain has TRBV6-5 and TRBJ2-7; no clear D gene. V was pared by 0 bases and J by 0 bases, with 9 bases between. Germline loops: CDR1 MNHEY, CDR2 SVGAGI. The CDR3 totals 15 residues. The CDR3 sequence: CASSYSMTRSYEQYF. The CDR3 DNA reads TGTGCCAGCAGTTACTCCATGACTCGCTCCTACGAGCAGTACTTC.

This CDR3 reads CASSKGRQYF. Here the CDR3 DNA reads TGTGCCAGCAGTAAGGGACGCCAGTACTTC. The rearrangement links TRBV25-1 to TRBJ2-5; D could derive from TRBD1 or TRBD2 (5 bases each). Germline V gene lookup returns CDR1 MGHDK and CDR2 SYGVNS. This CDR3 is built from 10 residues. With 5 bases removed from V and 10 bases from J, the gap between germline ends came to 8 bases.

The gene calls are TRBV11-1 and TRBJ2-3, with 9 bases aligning to TRBD2. The germline V gene has CDR1 SGHAT and CDR2 FQDESV (reference sequence). J lost 3 bases, V lost 5 bases, and 15 bases had no gene match. The CDR3 sequence is 18 residues long. CDR3 sequence reads: CASSLPAGGSGSTDTQYF. CDR3 DNA: TGTGCCAGCAGCCTACCCGCCGGAGGTAGCGGGAGTACAGATACGCAGTATTTT.

The chain recombines TRBV20-1 with TRBJ2-1, with D hard to call. The germline V and J ends were trimmed by 5 bases and 16 bases, with 15 bases remaining between them. The CDR3 has 10 residues. Germline CDR1 reads DFQATT; CDR2 reads SNEGSKA (reference sequence). In DNA form, the CDR3 reads TGCAGTGCTCTAGGTGCGAGCATTTTCTTC. Its protein is CSALGASIFF.

The chain links TRBV11-3 to TRBJ2-1; tentative D call: TRBD1 (6 bases). CDR3 size: 13 residues. Trimming removed 0 bases at V and 11 bases at J, with 11 bases between. Germline V gene sequence: CDR1 SGHNT, CDR2 YENEEA. CDR3 coding DNA: TGTGCCAGCAGCTTAGAACTAGGACAGCAGCAGTTCTTC. Translation gives CASSLELGQQQFF. The full variable domain, with the rest looked up from reference TRBV11-3 and TRBJ2-1, is EAGVVQSPRYKIIEKKQPVAFWCNPISGHNTLYWYLQNLGQGPELLIRYENEEAVDDSQLPKDRFSAERLKGVDSTLKIQPAELGDSAVYLCASSLELGQQQFFGPGTRLTVL.

The chain has TRBV15 and TRBJ1-5; the match to TRBD1 covers 9 bases. From germline, CDR1 is LNHNV and CDR2 YYDKDF (reference sequence). The V segment lost 5 bases and the J segment 1 base; nucleotides outside the gene matches: 12. The CDR3 runs to 18 residues. The CDR3 spells CATSGRPGQGLSNQPQHF. In nucleotides, the CDR3 is TGTGCCACCAGCGGCCGACCGGGACAGGGTTTAAGCAATCAGCCCCAGCATTTT.

V and J are TRBV18 and TRBJ1-4; 10 nucleotides align to TRBD1. From germline, CDR1 is KGHSH and CDR2 LQKENI. The length of the CDR3 is 17 residues. V was pared by 3 bases and J by 1 base, with 5 bases of the junction left unmatched. The CDR3 protein is CASSPGQGSGTNEKLFF. Here the CDR3 DNA reads TGTGCCAGCTCACCGGGACAGGGGTCAGGAACTAATGAAAAACTGTTTTTT.

The CDR3 nucleotides are TGTGCCAGCAGTCCTAGCGGATACACAGATACGCAGTATTTT. Residues: CASSPSGYTDTQYF. The V call is TRBV5-4, the J call TRBJ2-3; TRBD2 agrees at 7 bases. This CDR3 spans 14 amino acids. After removal of 5 bases from V and 2 bases from J, the junction contained 5 bases not matched to a gene. Germline V gene sequence: CDR1 SGHNT, CDR2 YYREEE (reference sequence).

The rearrangement uses TRBV7-2 and TRBJ2-1, with 9 nucleotides matching TRBD1. CDR3 length equals 14 residues. Germline lookup yields CDR1 SGHTA and CDR2 FQGNSA. J gave up 7 bases and V 4 bases, and 5 bases lay outside the gene matches. The CDR3 loop is CASSWDRAGNEQFF. DNA for the CDR3: TGTGCCAGCAGCTGGGACAGGGCAGGGAATGAGCAGTTCTTC.

The chain employs TRBV11-2 and TRBJ2-5, with a tentative D call TRBD2 (6 bases). The CDR3 length is 13 residues. In germline, CDR1 is SGHAT, CDR2 FQNNGV. Trimming shortened V by 5 bases and J by 5 bases, and 12 bases separated the two germline ends. CDR3 sequence: CASSRGGRETQYF. The CDR3 DNA reads as TGTGCCAGCAGCCGGGGAGGCAGGGAGACCCAGTACTTC.

The chain combines TRBV29-1 with TRBJ1-2, with 10 bases matching TRBD1. J lost 8 bases, V lost 6 bases, and 9 bases had no gene match. The length of the CDR3 is 13 residues. CDR1 is SQVTM and CDR2 is ANQGSEA in the germline V gene. In nucleotides, the CDR3 is TGCAGCGTCCCGACAGGGGGCGCGGAAGGCTACACCTTC. Translation: CSVPTGGAEGYTF.

This rearrangement joins TRBV9 to TRBJ2-3; D is undetermined. Germline CDR1 SGDLS, CDR2 YYNGEE. Trimming cost V 0 bases and J 2 bases, with 10 bases left between them. This CDR3 spans 15 amino acids. For the CDR3, the DNA is TGTGCCAGCAGCGTAGGATGGTACCACACAGATACGCAGTATTTT. It is translated as CASSVGWYHTDTQYF.

This clonotype was counted only a few times. The chain is built from TRBV30 and TRBJ1-2, with D tentatively TRBD1 (5 bases). This CDR3 is built from 13 residues. Germline CDR1 GTSNPN, CDR2 SVGIG (reference sequence). Trimming removed 4 bases from V and 1 base from J, with 10 bases in between. The CDR3: CAWKDSLNYGYTF. The CDR3, as DNA: TGTGCCTGGAAAGACAGCCTTAACTATGGCTACACCTTC. Full variable domain (remainder filled in from reference TRBV30 and TRBJ1-2): SQTIHQWPATLVQPVGSPLSLECTVEGTSNPNLYWYRQAAGRGLQLLFYSVGIGQISSEVPQNLSASRPQDRQFILSSKKLLLSDSGFYLCAWKDSLNYGYTFGSGTRLTVV.